The next 20 T cell receptor beta chains were all read from a single sample in a study of blood T cell repertoires in COVID-19. Sequencing used immunoSEQ multiplex PCR; TCRdb keeps in-frame clones, though not all of them. The profile shows about 250,000 clones, around 90% of them singletons. The sample taken for sequencing was peripheral blood. All receptors come from a man aged 18 to 30 with active or convalescent COVID-19.

CDR3 nucleotides: TGTGCCAGCAGCTCCACCGGGACAGGAGCCTACGAGCAGTACTTC. Amino acid sequence: CASSSTGTGAYEQYF. The chain joins TRBV7-2 to TRBJ2-7; the match to TRBD1 covers 8 bases. Germline V lookup: CDR1 SGHTA, CDR2 FQGNSA. V lost 4 bases, J lost 2 bases, and 7 bases stayed unmatched. The CDR3 is 15 amino acids.

The chain links TRBV4-2 to TRBJ2-1; 7 nucleotides match TRBD2. Germline CDR1 reads LGHNA; CDR2 reads YNFKEQ. The CDR3 runs 15 residues. Trimming removed 0 bases from V and 6 bases from J; junction bases left unmatched: 5. In DNA, the CDR3 is TGTGCCAGCAGCCAAGATGGGCGGGGGTTCAATGAGCAGTTCTTC. It yields the protein CASSQDGRGFNEQFF.

The chain joins TRBV15 to TRBJ1-4; 7 bases map to TRBD1. J was trimmed by 4 bases and V by 0 bases; bases with no gene match: 5. In germline, CDR1 is LNHNV, CDR2 YYDKDF (reference sequence). There are 16 residues in the CDR3. The DNA for the CDR3 is TGTGCCACCAGCAGAGATCTCCCAGGGGGTAATGAAAAACTGTTTTTT. Protein: CATSRDLPGGNEKLFF.

The chain couples TRBV9 to TRBJ1-3; no clear D. From germline, CDR1 is SGDLS and CDR2 YYNGEE. V dropped 6 bases and J dropped 4 bases, with 20 bases sitting between them. CDR3 length: 16 amino acids. CDR3 loop: CASTPAGGGSGNTIYF. The CDR3 DNA is TGTGCCAGCACCCCCGCCGGCGGAGGCTCCGGAAACACCATATATTTT.

The gene calls are TRBV15 and TRBJ2-7, with 8 bases fitting TRBD1. CDR3 size: 15 residues. The J segment lost 2 bases and the V segment lost 0 bases, leaving 3 bases of the junction unmatched. The germline V gene encodes CDR1 LNHNV and CDR2 YYDKDF (reference sequence). The CDR3 DNA reads as TGTGCCACCAGCAGAGATCAGGGGGCCACCTACGAGCAGTACTTC. Its translation: CATSRDQGATYEQYF.

The gene calls are TRBV2 and TRBJ1-2; D may be TRBD1 (6 bases). The CDR3 runs 14 residues. The V end was cut by 6 bases, the J end by 3 bases, with 14 bases between. Germline CDR1 is SNHLY and CDR2 is FYNNEI. The CDR3 loop reads CASSVQGVDYGYTF. For the CDR3, the DNA is TGTGCCAGCAGCGTACAGGGAGTTGACTATGGCTACACCTTC.

V and J are TRBV5-8 and TRBJ1-1; no clear D gene. This CDR3 spans 13 amino acids. CDR1 is SGHTS and CDR2 is YDEGEE in the germline V gene. With 2 bases removed from V and 5 bases from J, the gap between germline ends came to 10 bases. The chain's CDR3 is CASSFRRSTEAFF. The CDR3 coding sequence is TGTGCCAGCAGCTTCCGGAGGTCGACTGAAGCTTTCTTT.

Of note for this clone: This specimen includes other DNA sequences encoding the same CDR3. The rearrangement uses TRBV10-3 and TRBJ1-1; tentative D call: TRBD1 (6 bases). The germline gives CDR1 ENHRY, CDR2 SYGVKD. V lost 6 bases and J lost 4, with 12 bases in between. The CDR3 extends over 13 amino acids. For the CDR3, the DNA is TGTGCCATCAGAAGGGGGGAGGGCACTGAAGCTTTCTTT. It yields the protein CAIRRGEGTEAFF.

The V and J genes are TRBV3-1 (or the pseudogene TRBV3-2) and TRBJ2-5, with 9 bases that match TRBD2. The junction had 10 bases not matched to a gene; V was cut back by 4 bases and J by 4 bases. The CDR3 consists of 16 residues. Germline CDR1 reads LGHDT; CDR2 reads YNNKEL (reference sequence). CDR3 protein: CASSPLGGGGRETQYF. The CDR3 nucleotides are TGTGCCAGCAGCCCCCTCGGCGGGGGGGGTAGAGAGACCCAGTACTTC.

The chain links TRBV18 to TRBJ2-6, with no clear D. Trimming stripped 4 bases from V and 0 bases from J, with 10 bases between. In germline, CDR1 is KGHSH, CDR2 LQKENI. The CDR3 runs to 16 residues. The CDR3 DNA follows: TGTGCCAGCTCACGATTGACAAGCTCTGGGGCCAACGTCCTGACTTTC. This translates into CASSRLTSSGANVLTF.

V is TRBV5-1 and J is TRBJ2-3; D might be TRBD2 (7 bases). Germline V gene sequence: CDR1 SGHRS, CDR2 YFSETQ. CDR3 length: 16 amino acids. Trimming cost V 0 bases and J 2 bases, with 13 bases left between them. This CDR3 reads CASSLEGGGYTDTQYF. DNA for the CDR3: TGCGCCAGCAGCTTGGAAGGCGGGGGCTACACAGATACGCAGTATTTT.

This clone was counted a few times. The chain carries TRBV4-3 and TRBJ1-1; D is ambiguous. The germline CDR1 and CDR2 sequences are LGHNA and YSLEER. The CDR3 totals 15 residues. Trimming removed 0 bases at V and 4 bases at J, with 12 bases between. The CDR3 here is CASSQDWGGFTEAFF. The CDR3 bases are TGCGCCAGCAGCCAAGATTGGGGAGGGTTCACTGAAGCTTTCTTT.

This sequence joins TRBV7-3 and TRBJ2-1; 9 nucleotides match TRBD2. CDR1 SGHTA and CDR2 FQGTGA come from the germline V gene. Losses at the gene ends were 5 bases for V and 5 bases for J; bases not matched to a gene: 7. The CDR3 has 15 amino acids. CDR3 sequence reads: CASSPQGGGDNEQFF. The DNA of the CDR3 is TGTGCCAGCAGCCCCCAGGGCGGGGGGGACAATGAGCAGTTCTTC.

The V call is TRBV7-8, the J call TRBJ2-7, with D possibly matching TRBD1 (5 bases). With 1 base removed from V and 0 bases from J, the gap between germline ends came to 16 bases. CDR1 and CDR2 (germline): SGHVS, FQNEAQ. CDR3 length: 17 residues. This CDR3 reads CASSLVPGHSSSYEQYF. The CDR3 nucleotides are TGTGCCAGCAGCTTAGTTCCTGGACACTCGAGCTCCTACGAGCAGTACTTC. Using reference TRBV7-8 and TRBJ2-7 for the parts outside the CDR3, the full variable domain is GAGVSQSPRYKVAKRGQDVALRCDPISGHVSLFWYQQALGQGPEFLTYFQNEAQLDKSGLPSDRFFAERPEGSVSTLKIQRTQQEDSAVYLCASSLVPGHSSSYEQYFGPGTRLTVT.

This chain connects TRBV7-9 to TRBJ2-2; D is possibly TRBD1 (6 bases). Germline CDR1 reads SEHNR; CDR2 reads FQNEAQ (reference sequence). Trimming took off 0 bases at V and 6 bases at J, with 11 bases between the two ends. The CDR3 is 15 amino acids. The DNA for the CDR3 is TGTGCCAGCAGCTTAGCTCCAGGGGTTCCCGGGGAGCTGTTTTTT. It translates to CASSLAPGVPGELFF.

The V gene is TRBV28, the J gene TRBJ2-1; 7 nucleotides line up with TRBD2. CDR1 is MDHEN, CDR2 SYDVKM, per germline. The CDR3 is made up of 14 amino acids. The V segment lost 2 bases and the J segment 5 bases; nucleotides outside the gene matches: 3. In DNA, the CDR3 is TGTGCCAGCAGTTTAGCGGGAGACCACAATGAGCAGTTCTTC. This translates into CASSLAGDHNEQFF.

This clone was seen at least ten times. The rearrangement joins TRBV19 to TRBJ1-1, with D possibly being TRBD1 (6 bases). CDR1 is LNHDA, CDR2 SQIVND, per germline (reference sequence). V was shortened by 6 bases and J by 8 bases, with 22 bases between the two germline ends. The CDR3 is 15 amino acids. CDR3 nucleotide sequence: TGTGCCAGTAGCCAGGTAGGGGCAGGGGTATCGGAAGCTTTCTTT. Encoded protein: CASSQVGAGVSEAFF.

The rearrangement joins TRBV28 to TRBJ2-5, with D possibly being TRBD1 (5 bases). From germline, CDR1 is MDHEN and CDR2 SYDVKM. This CDR3 has 13 residues. Trimming shortened V by 8 bases and J by 3 bases, and 13 bases separated the two germline ends. The CDR3 spells CASVPPGKETQYF. The CDR3 nucleotides read TGTGCCAGCGTACCTCCAGGGAAAGAGACCCAGTACTTC.

The chain is built from TRBV25-1 and TRBJ1-1; TRBD1 is a possible D gene (6 bases). V lost 9 bases and J lost 4, with 27 bases in between. CDR3 size: 17 residues. Per germline, CDR1 MGHDK and CDR2 SYGVNS. The CDR3 region has the DNA TGTGCCAGTGTGGGGGGAATACAGGGAGGGCTGGTCACTGAAGCTTTCTTT. Translating it yields CASVGGIQGGLVTEAFF.

This clone was seen more than once but under ten times. V usage is TRBV5-1 and J usage is TRBJ1-1, with TRBD1 identical over 10 bases. Looked up from germline, CDR1 is SGHRS and CDR2 is YFSETQ. This CDR3 region has 16 residues. The junction had 10 bases not matched to a gene; V was cut back by 3 bases and J by 5 bases. CDR3 in amino acids: CASSSNPGTGATEAFF. The CDR3 coding sequence is TGCGCCAGCAGCTCAAATCCCGGGACAGGGGCTACTGAAGCTTTCTTT.